What follows describes a single T cell receptor beta chain. Its antigen is as yet unknown. This entry is derived from a study of beta chain features in type 1 diabetes. Study-wide context: What patients shared with healthy donors was a similar profile of age, gender and cell yields.

The study's findings and limits: Whatever favoring of shorter templates PCR might show would apply equally to patients and controls.

What was sequenced were expressed TCRB transcripts, since all of the isolated RNA had been reverse transcribed. Sequenced by immunoSEQ multiplex PCR; TCRdb stores in-frame clones only, minus some. The sample shows about 900,000 clones, 15% to 20% of them seen only once. Germline CDR1 MDHEN, CDR2 SYDVKM. This CDR3 contains 15 residues. V was shortened by 7 bases and J by 7 bases, with 21 bases between the two germline ends. What was sequenced was naive CD4+ T cells from blood. V usage is TRBV28 and J usage is TRBJ2-3; D is perhaps TRBD2 (5 bases). The receptor comes from a young woman in good health. This chain's CDR3 is CASTARGGDLHTQYF. The DNA for the CDR3 is TGTGCCAGCACCGCTCGAGGAGGAGACTTACATACGCAGTATTTT.